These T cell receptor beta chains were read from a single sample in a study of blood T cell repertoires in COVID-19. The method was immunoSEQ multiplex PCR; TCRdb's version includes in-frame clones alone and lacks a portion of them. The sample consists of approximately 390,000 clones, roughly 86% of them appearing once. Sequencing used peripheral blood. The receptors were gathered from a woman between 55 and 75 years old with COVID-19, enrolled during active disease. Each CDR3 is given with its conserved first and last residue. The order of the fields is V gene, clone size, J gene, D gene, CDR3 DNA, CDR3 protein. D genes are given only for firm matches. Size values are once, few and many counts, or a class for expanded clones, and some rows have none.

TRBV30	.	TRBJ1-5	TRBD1	TGTGCCTGGAGCGCTGACAGGGCAATCCAGCCCCAGCATTTT	CAWSADRAIQPQHF
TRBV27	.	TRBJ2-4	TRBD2	TGTGCCAGCAGTTTAGGGTTAGCGGGGGACATTCAGTACTTC	CASSLGLAGDIQYF
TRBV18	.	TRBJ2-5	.	TGTGCCAGCTCCCAGCCCTTGCTACGCGGGCTTCACCAAGAGACCCAGTACTTC	CASSQPLLRGLHQETQYF
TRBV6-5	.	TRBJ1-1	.	TGTGCCAGCAAGGGACAAAACTTGGGGAACACTGAAGCTTTCTTT	CASKGQNLGNTEAFF
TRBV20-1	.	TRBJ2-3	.	TGCAGTGCTAGGGCCACAGATACGCAGTATTTT	CSARATDTQYF
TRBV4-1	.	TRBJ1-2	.	TGCGCCAGCAGCCAAGAGACTATAGTGGGTACAGGCTACACCTTC	CASSQETIVGTGYTF
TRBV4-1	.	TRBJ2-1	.	TGCGCCAGCAGCCAAGCTTTCTTAGCGACCGGGCAGTTCTTC	CASSQAFLATGQFF
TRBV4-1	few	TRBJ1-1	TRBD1	TGCGCCAGCAGCTACGGAGTCCCGGGACAGGGGGCGAACACTGAAGCTTTCTTT	CASSYGVPGQGANTEAFF
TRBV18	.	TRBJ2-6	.	TGTGCCAGCTCACCAGTTGCGTCCCACTCTGGGGCCAACGTCCTGACTTTC	CASSPVASHSGANVLTF
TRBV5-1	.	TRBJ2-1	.	TGCGCCAGCAGCTCGACTCCTCTCAATGAGCAGTTCTTC	CASSSTPLNEQFF
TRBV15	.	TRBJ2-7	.	TGTGCCACCGGGAGCTCCTACGAGCAGTACTTC	CATGSSYEQYF
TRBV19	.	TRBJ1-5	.	TGTGCCAGTAGTCCAGGCGAGGGCCGGGGCAATCAGCCCCAGCATTTT	CASSPGEGRGNQPQHF
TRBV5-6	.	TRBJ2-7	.	TGTGCCAGCAGCTTGGTCGGTTCCTACGAGCAGTACTTC	CASSLVGSYEQYF
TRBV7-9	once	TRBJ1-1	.	TGTGCCAGCAGCTTAATGGGGGGCACTGAAGCTTTCTTT	CASSLMGGTEAFF
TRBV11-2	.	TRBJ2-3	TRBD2	TGTGCCAGCAGCCGGGAGGACCCATCGATGGATACGCAGTATTTT	CASSREDPSMDTQYF
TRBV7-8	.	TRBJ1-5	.	TGTGCCAGCAGCTTAGTTTACGGTCAGCCCCAGCATTTT	CASSLVYGQPQHF
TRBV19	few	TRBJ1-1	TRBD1	TGTGCCAGTACCGCGACAGGGTACACTGAAGCTTTCTTT	CASTATGYTEAFF
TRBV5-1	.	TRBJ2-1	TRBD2	TGCGCCAGCTCCAAGGGGGGACTAGGTACAAGTGAGCAGTTCTTC	CASSKGGLGTSEQFF
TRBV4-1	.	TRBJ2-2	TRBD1	TGCGCCAGCAGCCTGACAGGGGCGGACACCGGGGAGCTGTTTTTT	CASSLTGADTGELFF
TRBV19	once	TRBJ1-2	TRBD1	TGTGCCAGTACTCGGACAGGGGACTATGGCTACACCTTC	CASTRTGDYGYTF
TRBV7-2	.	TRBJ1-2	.	TGTGCCAGCAGCTTACTTCGAGCGGAGGGCTATGGCTACACCTTC	CASSLLRAEGYGYTF
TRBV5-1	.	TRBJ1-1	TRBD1	TGCGCCAGCAGCTCTGACAGGGGTTCAAGGGCTTTCTTT	CASSSDRGSRAFF
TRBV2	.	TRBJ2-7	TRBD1	TGTGCCAGCAGTGAAGGGCCGGGACAGGTGAACTTC	CASSEGPGQVNF
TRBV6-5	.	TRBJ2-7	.	TGTGCCAGCAGGGGGGGTGGTCCCGAGCAGTACTTC	CASRGGGPEQYF
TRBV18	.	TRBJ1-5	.	TGTGCCAGCTCCCGAGTCGATAGCAATCAGCCCCAGCATTTT	CASSRVDSNQPQHF
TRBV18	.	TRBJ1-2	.	TGTGCCAGCTCACGGGCAGTTCTTAACTATGGCTACACCTTC	CASSRAVLNYGYTF
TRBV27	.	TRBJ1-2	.	TGTGCCAGCAGTCCCCGGACAGTTAACTATGGCTACACCTTC	CASSPRTVNYGYTF
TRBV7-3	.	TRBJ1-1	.	TGTGCCAGCAGACAAACCGCGGCTTACACTGAAGCTTTCTTT	CASRQTAAYTEAFF
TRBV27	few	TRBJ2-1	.	TGTGCCAGCAGTTCCTCGGACGCCGGGGTTTCCTACAATGAGCAGTTCTTC	CASSSSDAGVSYNEQFF
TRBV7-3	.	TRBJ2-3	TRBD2	TGTGCCAGCAGCTTACAAGGGACTAGTTCCGCAGATACGCAGTATTTT	CASSLQGTSSADTQYF
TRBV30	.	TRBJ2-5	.	TGTGCCCTTGAACAGGGCGCACAAGAGACCCAGTACTTC	CALEQGAQETQYF
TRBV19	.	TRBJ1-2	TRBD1	TGTGCCAGTACCCGGACAGGGTTGGACCGGGGCTACACCTTC	CASTRTGLDRGYTF
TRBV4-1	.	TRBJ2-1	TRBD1	TGCGCCAGCAGCCTTGGAACAGGGGACCCTTATCGGAATGAGCAGTTCTTC	CASSLGTGDPYRNEQFF
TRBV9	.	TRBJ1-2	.	TGTGCCAGCAGCGCTGGCCTAGGTAACTATGGCTACACCTTC	CASSAGLGNYGYTF
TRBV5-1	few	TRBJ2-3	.	TGCGCCAGCAGCTTGGAGCGCCAGCGAGATACGCAGTATTTT	CASSLERQRDTQYF
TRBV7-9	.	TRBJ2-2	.	TGTGCCAGCAGCCCAGAGGGCCCCGGGGAGCTGTTTTTT	CASSPEGPGELFF
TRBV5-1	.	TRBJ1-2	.	TGCGCCAGCAGCTTGTGGGCGGGCAACTATGGCTACACCTTC	CASSLWAGNYGYTF
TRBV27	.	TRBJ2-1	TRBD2	TGTGCCAGCAGTTTGCGGACTAGCGGGGGATACAATGAGCAGTTCTTC	CASSLRTSGGYNEQFF
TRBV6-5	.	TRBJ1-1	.	TGTGCCCACCCGGCGGAGGCGAACACTGAAGCTTTCTTT	CAHPAEANTEAFF
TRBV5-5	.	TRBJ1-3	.	TGTGCCAGCAGCTTAGCCCCCGTGTGGGGAGCTGGAAACACCATATATTTT	CASSLAPVWGAGNTIYF
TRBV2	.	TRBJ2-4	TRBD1	TGTGCCAGCAGTGAAGACAGGGGGCTAGCCAAAAACATTCAGTACTTC	CASSEDRGLAKNIQYF
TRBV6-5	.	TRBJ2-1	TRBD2	TGTGCCACCCTCCTAGCGGGGGGCTACAATGAGCAGTTCTTC	CATLLAGGYNEQFF
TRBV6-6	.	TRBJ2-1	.	TGTGCCAGCAGACCCGGGGTAGCGGTAAACAATGAGCAGTTCTTC	CASRPGVAVNNEQFF
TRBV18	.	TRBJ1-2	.	TGTGCCAGCCTCGGGGGGGTTGACGGCTACACCTTC	CASLGGVDGYTF
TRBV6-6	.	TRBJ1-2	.	TGTGCCAGCAGTTACTCAGGGTCGGGAGGCTACACCTTC	CASSYSGSGGYTF
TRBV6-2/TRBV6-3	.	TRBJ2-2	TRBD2	TGTGCCAGCAGCCCAGCGGGGAAGTGGGGGGAGCTGTTTTTT	CASSPAGKWGELFF
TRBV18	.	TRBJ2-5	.	TGTGCCAGCTCACCACCCCAGGGGTCTGGGACCCAGTACTTC	CASSPPQGSGTQYF
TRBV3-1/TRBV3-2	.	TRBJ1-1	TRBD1	TGTGCCAGCAGCCCAAAGACCGGGACAGGGGTTATGGCTGAAGCTTTCTTT	CASSPKTGTGVMAEAFF
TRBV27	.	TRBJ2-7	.	TGTGCCAGCAGTTTATCTCGGCGGGGATCGCCCTACGAGCAGTACTTC	CASSLSRRGSPYEQYF
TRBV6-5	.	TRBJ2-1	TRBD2	TGTGCCAGCAGACAGGGCGGGGGGCCCTACAATGAGCAGTTCTTC	CASRQGGGPYNEQFF
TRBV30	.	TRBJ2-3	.	TGTGCCTGGAATCTTGCTAGCGGCACAGATACGCAGTATTTT	CAWNLASGTDTQYF
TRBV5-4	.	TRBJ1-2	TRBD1	TGTGCCAGCAGCTTGGCCAGGACAGGGGGCATCTATGGCTACACCTTC	CASSLARTGGIYGYTF